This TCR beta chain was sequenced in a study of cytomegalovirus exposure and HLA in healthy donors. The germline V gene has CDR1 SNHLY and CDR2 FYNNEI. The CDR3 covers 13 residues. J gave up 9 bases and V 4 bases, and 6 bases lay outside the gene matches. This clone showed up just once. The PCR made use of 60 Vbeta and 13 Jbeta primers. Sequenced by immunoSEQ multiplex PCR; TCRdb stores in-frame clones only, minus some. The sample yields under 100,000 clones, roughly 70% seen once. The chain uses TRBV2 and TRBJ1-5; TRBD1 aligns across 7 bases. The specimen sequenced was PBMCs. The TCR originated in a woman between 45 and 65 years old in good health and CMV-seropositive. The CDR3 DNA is TGTGCCAGCAGTGTACAGGGGATAGGGCCCCAGCATTTT. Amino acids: CASSVQGIGPQHF.